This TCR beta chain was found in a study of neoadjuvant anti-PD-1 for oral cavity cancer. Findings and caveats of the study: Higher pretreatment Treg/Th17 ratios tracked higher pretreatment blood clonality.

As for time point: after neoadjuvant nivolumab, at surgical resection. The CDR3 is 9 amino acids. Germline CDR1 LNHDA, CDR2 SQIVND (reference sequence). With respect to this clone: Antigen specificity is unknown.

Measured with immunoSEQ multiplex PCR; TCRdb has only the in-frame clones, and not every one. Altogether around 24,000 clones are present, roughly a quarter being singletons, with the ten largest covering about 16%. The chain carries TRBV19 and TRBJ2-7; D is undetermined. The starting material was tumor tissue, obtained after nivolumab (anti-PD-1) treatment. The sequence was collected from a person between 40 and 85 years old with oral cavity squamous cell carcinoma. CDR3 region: CWVGNEQYF. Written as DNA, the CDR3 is TGTTGGGTAGGGAACGAGCAGTACTTC.